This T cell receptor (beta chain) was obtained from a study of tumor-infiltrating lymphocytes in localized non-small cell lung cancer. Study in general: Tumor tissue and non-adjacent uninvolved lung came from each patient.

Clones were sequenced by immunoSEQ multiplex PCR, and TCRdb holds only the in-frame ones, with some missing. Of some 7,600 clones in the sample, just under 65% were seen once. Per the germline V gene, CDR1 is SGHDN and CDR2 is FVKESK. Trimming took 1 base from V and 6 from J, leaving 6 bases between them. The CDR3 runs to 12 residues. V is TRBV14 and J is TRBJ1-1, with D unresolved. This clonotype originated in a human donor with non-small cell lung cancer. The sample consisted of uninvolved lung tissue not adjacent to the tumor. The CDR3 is CASSQGRAEAFF. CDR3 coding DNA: TGTGCCAGCAGCCAAGGGAGGGCTGAAGCTTTCTTT.